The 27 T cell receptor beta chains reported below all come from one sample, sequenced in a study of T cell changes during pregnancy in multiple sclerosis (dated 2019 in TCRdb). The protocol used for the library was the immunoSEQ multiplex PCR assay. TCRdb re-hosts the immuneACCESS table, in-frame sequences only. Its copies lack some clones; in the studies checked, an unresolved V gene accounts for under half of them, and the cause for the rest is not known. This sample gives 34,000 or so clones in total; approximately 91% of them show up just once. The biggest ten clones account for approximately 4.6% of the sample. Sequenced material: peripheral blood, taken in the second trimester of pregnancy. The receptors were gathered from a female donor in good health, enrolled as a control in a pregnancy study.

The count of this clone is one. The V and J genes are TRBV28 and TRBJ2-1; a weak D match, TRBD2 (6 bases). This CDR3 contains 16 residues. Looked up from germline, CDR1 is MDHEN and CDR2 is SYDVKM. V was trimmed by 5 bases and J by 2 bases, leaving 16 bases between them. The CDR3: CASSPGGLAPYNEQFF. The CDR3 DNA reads TGTGCCAGCAGTCCCGGGGGATTAGCGCCCTACAATGAGCAGTTCTTC.

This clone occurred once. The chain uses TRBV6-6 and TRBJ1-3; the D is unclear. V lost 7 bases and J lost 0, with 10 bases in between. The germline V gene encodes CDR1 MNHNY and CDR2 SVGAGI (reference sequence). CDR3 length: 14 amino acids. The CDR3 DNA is TGTGCCAGCAACCCCGGGAGCTCTGGAAACACCATATATTTT. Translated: CASNPGSSGNTIYF.

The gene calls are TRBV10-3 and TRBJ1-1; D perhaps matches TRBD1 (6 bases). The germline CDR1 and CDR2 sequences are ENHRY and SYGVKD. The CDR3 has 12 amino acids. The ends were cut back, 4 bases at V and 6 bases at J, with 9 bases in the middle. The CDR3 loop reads CAISGKGAEAFF. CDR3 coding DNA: TGTGCCATCAGTGGGAAGGGGGCTGAAGCTTTCTTT.

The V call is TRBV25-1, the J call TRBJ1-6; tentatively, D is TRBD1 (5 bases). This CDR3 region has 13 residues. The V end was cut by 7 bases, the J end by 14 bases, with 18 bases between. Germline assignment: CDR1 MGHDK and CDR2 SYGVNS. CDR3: CASKRGDLGTLHF. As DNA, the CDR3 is TGTGCCAGCAAACGGGGGGATTTGGGAACCCTCCACTTT.

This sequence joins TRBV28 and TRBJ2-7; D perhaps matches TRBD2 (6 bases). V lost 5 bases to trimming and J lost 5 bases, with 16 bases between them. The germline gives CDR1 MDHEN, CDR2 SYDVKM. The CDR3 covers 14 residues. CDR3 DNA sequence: TGTGCCAGCAGTATTGCGGGGCGGAACCACGAGCAGTACTTC. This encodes CASSIAGRNHEQYF. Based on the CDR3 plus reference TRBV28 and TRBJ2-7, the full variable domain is DVKVTQSSRYLVKRTGEKVFLECVQDMDHENMFWYRQDPGLGLRLIYFSYDVKMKEKGDIPEGYSVSREKKERFSLILESASTNQTSMYLCASSIAGRNHEQYFGPGTRLTVT.

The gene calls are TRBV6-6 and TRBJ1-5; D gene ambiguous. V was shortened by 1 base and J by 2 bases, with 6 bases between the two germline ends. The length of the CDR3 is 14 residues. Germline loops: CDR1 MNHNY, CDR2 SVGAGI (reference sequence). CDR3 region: CASSYLSGNQPQHF. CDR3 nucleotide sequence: TGTGCCAGCAGTTACTTGTCAGGCAATCAGCCCCAGCATTTT.

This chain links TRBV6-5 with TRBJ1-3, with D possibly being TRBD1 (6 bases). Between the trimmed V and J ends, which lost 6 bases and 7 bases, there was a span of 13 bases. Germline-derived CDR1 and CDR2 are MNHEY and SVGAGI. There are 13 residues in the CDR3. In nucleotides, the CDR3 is TGTGCCAGCAGGGGACAAGGGAGCAACACCATATATTTT. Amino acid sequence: CASRGQGSNTIYF.

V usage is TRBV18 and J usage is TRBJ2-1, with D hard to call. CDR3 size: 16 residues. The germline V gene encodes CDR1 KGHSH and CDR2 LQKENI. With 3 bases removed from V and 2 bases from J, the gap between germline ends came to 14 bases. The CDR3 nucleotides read TGTGCCAGCTCACCGTCCCAGGCTTCCCCCTACAATGAGCAGTTCTTC. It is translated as CASSPSQASPYNEQFF.

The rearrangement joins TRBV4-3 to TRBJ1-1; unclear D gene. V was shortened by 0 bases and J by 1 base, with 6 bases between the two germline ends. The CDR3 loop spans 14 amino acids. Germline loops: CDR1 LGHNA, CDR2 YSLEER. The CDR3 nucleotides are TGCGCCAGCAGCCAAGATCCGGGGAACACTGAAGCTTTCTTT. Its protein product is CASSQDPGNTEAFF.

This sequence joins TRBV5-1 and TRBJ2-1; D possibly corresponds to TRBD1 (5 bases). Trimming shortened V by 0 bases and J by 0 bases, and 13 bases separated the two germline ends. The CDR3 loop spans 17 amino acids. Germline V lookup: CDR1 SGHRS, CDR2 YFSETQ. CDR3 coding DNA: TGCGCCAGCAGCTTGGGTGCACAGGCCAGCTCCTACAATGAGCAGTTCTTC. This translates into CASSLGAQASSYNEQFF.

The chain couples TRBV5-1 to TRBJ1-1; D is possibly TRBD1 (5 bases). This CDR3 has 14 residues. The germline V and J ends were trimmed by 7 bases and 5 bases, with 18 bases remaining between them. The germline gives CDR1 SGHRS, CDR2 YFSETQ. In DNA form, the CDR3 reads TGCGCCAGCGCCCGGCGGGGGGTAGAAACTGAAGCTTTCTTT. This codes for CASARRGVETEAFF.

CDR3: CASSGGTSGYNEQFF. CDR3 nucleotides: TGTGCCAGCAGTGGAGGGACTAGCGGTTACAATGAGCAGTTCTTC. The rearrangement links TRBV27 to TRBJ2-1; 11 bases agree with TRBD2. Germline V CDR1 and CDR2: MNHEY, SMNVEV (reference sequence). The CDR3 covers 15 residues. Losses at the gene ends were 5 bases for V and 4 bases for J; bases not matched to a gene: 4.

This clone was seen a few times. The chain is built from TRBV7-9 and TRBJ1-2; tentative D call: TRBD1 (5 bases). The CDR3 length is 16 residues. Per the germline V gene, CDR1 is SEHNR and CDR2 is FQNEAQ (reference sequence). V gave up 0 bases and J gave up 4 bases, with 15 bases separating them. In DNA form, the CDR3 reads TGTGCCAGCAGCTTAGCGCGGGGCGGTCGGAGCTATGGCTACACCTTC. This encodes CASSLARGGRSYGYTF.

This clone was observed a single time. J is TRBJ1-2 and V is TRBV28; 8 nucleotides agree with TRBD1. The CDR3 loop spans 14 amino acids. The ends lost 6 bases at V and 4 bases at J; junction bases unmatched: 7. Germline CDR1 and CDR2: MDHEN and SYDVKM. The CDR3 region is CASSLRTGLYGYTF. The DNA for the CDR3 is TGTGCCAGCAGCCTAAGGACAGGGCTCTATGGCTACACCTTC.

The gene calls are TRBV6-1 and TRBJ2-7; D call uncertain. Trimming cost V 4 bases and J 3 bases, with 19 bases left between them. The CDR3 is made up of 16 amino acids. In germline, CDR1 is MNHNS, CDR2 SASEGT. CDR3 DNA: TGTGCCAGCAGTGGGAGAGGCGGCGAAACTTACTACGAGCAGTACTTC. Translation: CASSGRGGETYYEQYF.

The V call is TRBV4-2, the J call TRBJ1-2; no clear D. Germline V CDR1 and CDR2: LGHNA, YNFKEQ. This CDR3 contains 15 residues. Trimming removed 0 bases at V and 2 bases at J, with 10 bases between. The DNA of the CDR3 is TGTGCCAGCAGCCAAGATGCCGGGAAGAACTATGGCTACACCTTC. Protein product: CASSQDAGKNYGYTF.

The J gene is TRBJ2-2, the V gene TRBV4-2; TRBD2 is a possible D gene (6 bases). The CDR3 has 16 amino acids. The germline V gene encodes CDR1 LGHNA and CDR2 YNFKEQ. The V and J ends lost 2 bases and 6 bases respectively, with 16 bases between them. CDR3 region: CASSQRERAGAGELFF. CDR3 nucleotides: TGTGCCAGCAGCCAAAGGGAGCGGGCTGGGGCCGGGGAGCTGTTTTTT.

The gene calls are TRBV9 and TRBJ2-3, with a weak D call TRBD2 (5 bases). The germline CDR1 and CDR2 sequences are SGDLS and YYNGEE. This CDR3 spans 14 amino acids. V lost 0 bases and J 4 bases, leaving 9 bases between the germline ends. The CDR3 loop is CASSVGGSADTQYF. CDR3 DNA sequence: TGTGCCAGCAGCGTAGGAGGGTCGGCAGATACGCAGTATTTT.

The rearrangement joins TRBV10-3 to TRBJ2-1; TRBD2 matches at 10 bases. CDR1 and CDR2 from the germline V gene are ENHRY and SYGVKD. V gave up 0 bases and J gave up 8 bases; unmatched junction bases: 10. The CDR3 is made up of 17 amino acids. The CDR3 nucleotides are TGTGCCATCAGTGAGTCGACTACGGCTAGCGGGAGTCATGAGCAGTTCTTC. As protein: CAISESTTASGSHEQFF.

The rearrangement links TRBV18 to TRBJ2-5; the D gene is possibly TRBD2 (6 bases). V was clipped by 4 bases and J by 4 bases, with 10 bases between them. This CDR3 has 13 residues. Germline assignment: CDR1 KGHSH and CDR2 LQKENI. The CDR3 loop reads CASSLRGGETQYF. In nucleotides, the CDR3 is TGTGCCAGCTCACTGCGGGGTGGAGAGACCCAGTACTTC.

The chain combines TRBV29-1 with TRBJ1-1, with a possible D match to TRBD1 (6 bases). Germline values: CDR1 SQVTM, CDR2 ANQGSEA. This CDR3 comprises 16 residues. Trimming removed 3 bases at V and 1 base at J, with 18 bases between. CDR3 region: CSVDSTQGGWNTEAFF. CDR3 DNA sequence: TGCAGCGTTGACTCAACACAGGGCGGGTGGAACACTGAAGCTTTCTTT.

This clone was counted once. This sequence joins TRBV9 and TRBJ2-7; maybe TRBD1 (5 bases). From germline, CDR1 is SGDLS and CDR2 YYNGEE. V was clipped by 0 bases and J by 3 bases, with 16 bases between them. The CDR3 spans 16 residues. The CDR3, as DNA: TGTGCCAGCAGCGTAGCCAATGTGGCAGGGCTCTACGAGCAGTACTTC. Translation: CASSVANVAGLYEQYF. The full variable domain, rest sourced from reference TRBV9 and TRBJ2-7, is DSGVTQTPKHLITATGQRVTLRCSPRSGDLSVYWYQQSLDQGLQFLIQYYNGEERAKGNILERFSAQQFPDLHSELNLSSLELGDSALYFCASSVANVAGLYEQYFGPGTRLTVT.

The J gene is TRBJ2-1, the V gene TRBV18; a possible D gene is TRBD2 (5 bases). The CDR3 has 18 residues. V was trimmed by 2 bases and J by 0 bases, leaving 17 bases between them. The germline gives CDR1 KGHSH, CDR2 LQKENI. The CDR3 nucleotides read TGTGCCAGCTCACCAGGCTCATCGGTAGCGAGCTCCTACAATGAGCAGTTCTTC. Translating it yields CASSPGSSVASSYNEQFF.

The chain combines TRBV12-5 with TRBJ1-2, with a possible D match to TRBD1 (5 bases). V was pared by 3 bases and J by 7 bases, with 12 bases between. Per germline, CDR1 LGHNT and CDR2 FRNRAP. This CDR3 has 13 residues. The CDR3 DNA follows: TGTGCTAGTGGTTTAGTGGGGGGGTCTGGCTACACCTTC. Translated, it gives CASGLVGGSGYTF.

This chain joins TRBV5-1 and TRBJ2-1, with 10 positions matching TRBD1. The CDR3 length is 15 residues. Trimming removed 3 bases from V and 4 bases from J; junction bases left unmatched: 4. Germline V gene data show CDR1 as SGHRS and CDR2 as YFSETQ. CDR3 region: CASSSTGGFYNEQFF. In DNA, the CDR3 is TGCGCCAGCAGCTCGACAGGGGGCTTTTACAATGAGCAGTTCTTC.

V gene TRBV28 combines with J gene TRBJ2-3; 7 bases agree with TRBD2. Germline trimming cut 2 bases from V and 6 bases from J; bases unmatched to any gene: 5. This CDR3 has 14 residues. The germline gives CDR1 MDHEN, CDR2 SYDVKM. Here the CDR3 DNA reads TGTGCCAGCAGTTTAACCCAGGGAGGGGATACGCAGTATTTT. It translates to CASSLTQGGDTQYF.

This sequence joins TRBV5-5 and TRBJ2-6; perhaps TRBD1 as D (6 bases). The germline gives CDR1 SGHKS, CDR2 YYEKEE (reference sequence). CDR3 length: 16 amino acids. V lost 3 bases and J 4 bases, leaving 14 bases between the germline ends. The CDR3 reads CASSSRTVAGANVLTF. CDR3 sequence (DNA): TGTGCCAGCAGCTCACGGACAGTCGCCGGGGCCAACGTCCTGACTTTC. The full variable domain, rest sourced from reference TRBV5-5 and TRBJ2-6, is DAGVTQSPTHLIKTRGQQVTLRCSPISGHKSVSWYQQVLGQGPQFIFQYYEKEERGRGNFPDRFSARQFPNYSSELNVNALLLGDSALYLCASSSRTVAGANVLTFGAGSRLTVL.